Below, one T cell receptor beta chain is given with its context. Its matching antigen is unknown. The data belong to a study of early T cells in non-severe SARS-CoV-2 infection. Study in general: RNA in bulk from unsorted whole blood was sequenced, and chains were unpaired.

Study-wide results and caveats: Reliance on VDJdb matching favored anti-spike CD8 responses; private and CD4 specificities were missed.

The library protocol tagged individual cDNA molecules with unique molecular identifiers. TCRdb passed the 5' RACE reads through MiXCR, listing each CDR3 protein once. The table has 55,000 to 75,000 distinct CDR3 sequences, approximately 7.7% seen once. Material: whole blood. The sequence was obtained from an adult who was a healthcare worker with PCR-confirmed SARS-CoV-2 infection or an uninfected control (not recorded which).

As DNA, the CDR3 is TGTGCCAGCAACCCCCCCGGAGGGCATAGGCAGCAGTACTTC. Its translation: CASNPPGGHRQQYF. This chain joins TRBV28 and TRBJ2-7, with D possibly TRBD2 on 6 matching bases. V was pared by 7 bases and J by 8 bases, with 21 bases between. The germline V gene encodes CDR1 MDHEN and CDR2 SYDVKM. This CDR3 is 14 amino acids long.